This T cell receptor beta chain is drawn from a study of tissue T cells after allogeneic stem cell transplantation. Overall study context: Steroid-refractory graft-versus-host disease after allogeneic hematopoietic cell transplant qualified adults for prospective research-autopsy enrollment.

In regard to this clone: Antigen unknown.

Study results and limitations: Sampling depth was limited, and the cohort was small and clinically varied. Across patients, clones rarely overlapped, yet motif clusters were shared tissue-specifically.

Only in-frame clones appear in the TCRdb table, and some are missing; sequencing was by immunoSEQ multiplex PCR. The repertoire includes roughly 25,000 clones, roughly nine tenths of them detected once, and roughly 2% sits in the top ten. Per germline, CDR1 SGHVS and CDR2 FQNEAQ. The CDR3 totals 15 residues. J lost 8 bases, V lost 5 bases, and 6 bases had no gene match. This clonotype was sampled from a male donor aged 60 or over who later had graft-versus-host disease after an allogeneic stem cell transplant. The chain has TRBV7-8 and TRBJ2-3, with 14 bases identical to TRBD2. The specimen was blood, collected before transplantation. CDR3 amino acids: CASSKPGLAGATQYF. CDR3 DNA sequence: TGTGCCAGCAGCAAACCGGGACTAGCGGGGGCTACGCAGTATTTT.